This T cell receptor beta chain came from a study of vaccination effects on CD4 cells after COVID-19. Study details: Each participant was given two doses of one vaccine (BNT162b2 or mRNA-1273). General observations from the study: Both infection-induced and vaccine-induced clones contracted markedly at late post-vaccination timepoints.

Antigen-specific CD4+ T cells were first expanded with viral peptide pools by the ViraFEST assay and only then sequenced. Once cultured for roughly ten days, the cells underwent separation to obtain CD4+ T cells. Neither prior SARS-CoV-2 infection nor positive nucleocapsid antibodies were present in the vaccine recipients. After about 2 million PBMC were placed in each well, they were cultured with about 10 IU/ml IL-2 and 10 ug/ml peptides. Profiled with immunoSEQ multiplex PCR; TCRdb holds only in-frame clones, not every one. In the table there are about 65,000 clones, around 69% of which are singletons. The CDR3 is 13 residues long. The germline V and J ends were trimmed by 3 bases and 8 bases, with 13 bases remaining between them. Germline V gives CDR1 MDHEN, CDR2 SYDVKM. Turning to this clone: Its cognate antigen is unknown.

This TCR was sampled from a human donor who received a COVID-19 vaccine. V usage is TRBV28 and J usage is TRBJ1-2, with D uncertain. This specimen consisted of CD4+ T cells from PBMCs cultured with HCoV-NL63 spike peptides, obtained before COVID-19 vaccination. CDR3 nucleotide sequence: TGTGCCAGCAGTTTCCTAGGACGAGGGGGCTACACCTTC. Residues: CASSFLGRGGYTF.